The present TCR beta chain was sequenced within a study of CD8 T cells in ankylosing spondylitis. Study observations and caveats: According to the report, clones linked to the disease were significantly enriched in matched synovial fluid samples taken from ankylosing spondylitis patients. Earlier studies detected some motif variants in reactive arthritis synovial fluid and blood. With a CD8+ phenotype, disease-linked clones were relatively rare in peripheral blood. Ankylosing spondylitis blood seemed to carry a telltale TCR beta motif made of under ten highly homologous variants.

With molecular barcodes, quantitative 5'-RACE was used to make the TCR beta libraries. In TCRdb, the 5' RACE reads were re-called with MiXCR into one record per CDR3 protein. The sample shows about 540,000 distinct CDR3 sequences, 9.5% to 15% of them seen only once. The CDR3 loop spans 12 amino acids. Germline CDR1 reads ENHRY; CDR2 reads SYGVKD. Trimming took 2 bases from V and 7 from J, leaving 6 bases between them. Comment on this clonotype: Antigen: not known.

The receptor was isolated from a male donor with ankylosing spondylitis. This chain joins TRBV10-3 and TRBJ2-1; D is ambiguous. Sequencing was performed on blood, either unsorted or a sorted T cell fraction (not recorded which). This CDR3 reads CAISERSNEQFF. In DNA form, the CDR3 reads TGTGCCATCAGTGAGAGGTCAAATGAGCAGTTCTTC.